The next 2 T cell receptor beta chains were all read from a single sample in a study of cytomegalovirus exposure and HLA in healthy donors (dated by TCRdb to about 2017). Libraries were built with the immunoSEQ multiplex PCR assay. The multiplex PCR relied on a mix of 60 forward primers for TCR Vbeta segments and 13 reverse primers for TCR Jbeta segments. TCRdb retrieved this table from immuneACCESS and kept in-frame rearrangements only. Not all clones are present; in checked studies, unresolved V genes account for under half, and no reason is known for the remainder. This sample's listing comprises around 100,000 clones. Around 3.5% of the sample is held by the ten biggest clonotypes. Sequenced material: PBMCs. These receptor sequences come from a man aged 40-49 years in good health and CMV-seronegative.

V is TRBV2 and J is TRBJ1-1; D ambiguous. Looked up from germline, CDR1 is SNHLY and CDR2 is FYNNEI. V shed 8 bases and J shed 0 bases, with 13 bases lying between them. This CDR3 is built from 14 residues. CDR3 residues: CASGELRMNTEAFF. CDR3 bases: TGTGCCAGCGGGGAGCTTCGGATGAACACTGAAGCTTTCTTT.

The rearrangement links TRBV4-2 to TRBJ1-1; tentatively, D is TRBD1 (6 bases). Deletions cut 5 bases from V and 0 bases from J, with 10 bases between. The germline gives CDR1 LGHNA, CDR2 YNFKEQ. There are 14 residues in the CDR3. The CDR3, as DNA: TGTGCCAGCAGCGGACAGCCCATGAACACTGAAGCTTTCTTT. Amino acids: CASSGQPMNTEAFF.